Sequencing of this TCR beta chain was carried out in a study of T cells in Graves' hyperthyroidism and ophthalmopathy. The CDR3 regions of TCR beta were amplified from RNA transcripts. HTBI primers drove first-round RT-PCR of the TCR CDR3. TCRdb re-called the multiplex PCR reads through MiXCR, storing one row per CDR3 protein. The table has about 270,000 distinct CDR3 sequences, approximately 21% seen once. This CDR3 is built from 16 residues. V lost 1 base and J 7 bases, leaving 17 bases between the germline ends. Germline values: CDR1 SGHDT, CDR2 YYEEEE. Disease lasting under 3 months, a NOSPECS grade of at least 4, and a Clinical Activity Score of at least 3 were features of the ophthalmopathy patients. Thyroid ultrasound, orbital computed tomography, clinical symptoms, and serum thyroxine and TRAb underpinned diagnoses. This clonotype was seen at least ten times.

The clonotype originates from a man aged 30 to 45 with Graves' ophthalmopathy. The J gene is TRBJ1-4, the V gene TRBV5-6; no firm D call. Sequenced material: blood. Here the CDR3 DNA reads TGTGCCAGCAGCTTGTACGCATCACAGCAGACTGAAAAACTGTTTTTT. Residues: CASSLYASQQTEKLFF.